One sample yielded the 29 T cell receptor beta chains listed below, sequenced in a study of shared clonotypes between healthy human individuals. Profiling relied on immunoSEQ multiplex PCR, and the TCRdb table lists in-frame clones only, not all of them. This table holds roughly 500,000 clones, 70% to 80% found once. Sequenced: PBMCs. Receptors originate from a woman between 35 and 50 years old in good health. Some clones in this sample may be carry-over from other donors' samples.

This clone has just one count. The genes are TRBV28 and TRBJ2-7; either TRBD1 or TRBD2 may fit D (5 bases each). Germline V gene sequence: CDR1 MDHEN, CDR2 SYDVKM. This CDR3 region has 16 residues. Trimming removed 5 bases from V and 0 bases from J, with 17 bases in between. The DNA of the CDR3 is TGTGCCAGCAGTCCGACCGGGACCGGAAGCTCCTACGAGCAGTACTTC. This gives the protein CASSPTGTGSSYEQYF.

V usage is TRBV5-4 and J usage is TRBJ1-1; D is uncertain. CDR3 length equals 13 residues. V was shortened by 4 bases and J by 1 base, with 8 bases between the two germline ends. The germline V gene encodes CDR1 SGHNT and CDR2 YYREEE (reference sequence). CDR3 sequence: CASSTDPNTEAFF. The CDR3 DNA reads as TGTGCCAGCAGCACAGACCCGAACACTGAAGCTTTCTTT. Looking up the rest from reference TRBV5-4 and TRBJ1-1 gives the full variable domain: ETGVTQSPTHLIKTRGQQVTLRCSSQSGHNTVSWYQQALGQGPQFIFQYYREEENGRGNFPPRFSGLQFPNYSSELNVNALELDDSALYLCASSTDPNTEAFFGQGTRLTVV.

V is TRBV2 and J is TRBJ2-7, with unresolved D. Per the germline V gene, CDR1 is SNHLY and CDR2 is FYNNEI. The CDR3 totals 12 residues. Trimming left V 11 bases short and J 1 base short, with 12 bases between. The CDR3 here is CAGLSVSYEQYF. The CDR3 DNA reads TGTGCCGGCCTCTCCGTGTCCTACGAGCAGTACTTC.

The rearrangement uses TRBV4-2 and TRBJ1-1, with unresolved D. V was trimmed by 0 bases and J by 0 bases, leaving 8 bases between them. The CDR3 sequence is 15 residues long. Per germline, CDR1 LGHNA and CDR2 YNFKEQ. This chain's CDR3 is CASSQELTLNTEAFF. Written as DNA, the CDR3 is TGTGCCAGCAGCCAAGAGCTGACCTTGAACACTGAAGCTTTCTTT.

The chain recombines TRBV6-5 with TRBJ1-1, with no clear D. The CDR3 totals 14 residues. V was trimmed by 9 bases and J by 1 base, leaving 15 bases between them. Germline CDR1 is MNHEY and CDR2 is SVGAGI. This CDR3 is CARSLQTENTEAFF. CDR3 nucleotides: TGTGCCAGGTCCTTACAGACGGAGAACACTGAAGCTTTCTTT.

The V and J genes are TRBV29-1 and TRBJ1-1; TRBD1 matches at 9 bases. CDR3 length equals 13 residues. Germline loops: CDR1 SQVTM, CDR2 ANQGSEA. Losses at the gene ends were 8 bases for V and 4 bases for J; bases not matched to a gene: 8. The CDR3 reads CSSGQGKGTEAFF. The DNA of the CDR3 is TGCAGCTCTGGACAGGGGAAGGGCACTGAAGCTTTCTTT.

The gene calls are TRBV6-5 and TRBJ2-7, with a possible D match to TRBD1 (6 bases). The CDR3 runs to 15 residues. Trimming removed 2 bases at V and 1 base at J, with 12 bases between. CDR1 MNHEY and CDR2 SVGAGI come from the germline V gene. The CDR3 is CASSYTAGQSYEQYF. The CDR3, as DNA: TGTGCCAGCAGTTACACGGCCGGACAGTCCTACGAGCAGTACTTC.

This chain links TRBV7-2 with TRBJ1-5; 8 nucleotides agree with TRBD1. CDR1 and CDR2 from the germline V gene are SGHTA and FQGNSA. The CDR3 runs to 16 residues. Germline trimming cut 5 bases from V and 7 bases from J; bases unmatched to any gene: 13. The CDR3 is CASSPGQGLRVQPQHF. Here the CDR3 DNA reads TGTGCCAGCAGCCCCGGACAGGGCCTAAGGGTCCAGCCCCAGCATTTT.

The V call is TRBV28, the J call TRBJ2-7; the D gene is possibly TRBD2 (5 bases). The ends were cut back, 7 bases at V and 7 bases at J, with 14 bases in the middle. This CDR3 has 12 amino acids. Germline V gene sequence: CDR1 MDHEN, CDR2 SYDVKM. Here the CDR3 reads CASTGDLGEQYF. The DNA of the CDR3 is TGTGCCAGCACCGGGGATTTGGGGGAGCAGTACTTC.

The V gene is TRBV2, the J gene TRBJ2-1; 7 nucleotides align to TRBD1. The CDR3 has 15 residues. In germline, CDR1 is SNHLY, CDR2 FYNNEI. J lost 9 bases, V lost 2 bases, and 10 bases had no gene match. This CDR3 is CASSERVDRAAEQFF. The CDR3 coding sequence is TGTGCCAGCAGTGAAAGGGTTGACAGGGCAGCTGAGCAGTTCTTC.

DNA of the CDR3: TGTGCCAGCTCACCGACAGGGGCAAGCTCCTACGAGCAGTACTTC. It translates to CASSPTGASSYEQYF. The chain recombines TRBV18 with TRBJ2-7, with 8 bases fitting TRBD1. The CDR3 length is 15 residues. Trimming took 3 bases from V and 0 from J; bases not matched to a gene: 4. Germline loops: CDR1 KGHSH, CDR2 LQKENI.

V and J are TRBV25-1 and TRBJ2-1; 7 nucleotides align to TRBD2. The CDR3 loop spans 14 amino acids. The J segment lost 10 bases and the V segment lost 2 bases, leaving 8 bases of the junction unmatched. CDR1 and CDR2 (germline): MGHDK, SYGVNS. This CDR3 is CASSEAGEASEQFF. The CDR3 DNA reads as TGTGCCAGCAGTGAAGCGGGGGAGGCCTCGGAGCAGTTCTTC.

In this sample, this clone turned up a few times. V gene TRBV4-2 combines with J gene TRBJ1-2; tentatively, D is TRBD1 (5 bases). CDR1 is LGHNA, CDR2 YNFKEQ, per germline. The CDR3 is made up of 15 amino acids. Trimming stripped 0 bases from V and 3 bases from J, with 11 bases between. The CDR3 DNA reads TGTGCCAGCAGCCAAGATTGGGGCGGTCACTATGGCTACACCTTC. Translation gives CASSQDWGGHYGYTF.

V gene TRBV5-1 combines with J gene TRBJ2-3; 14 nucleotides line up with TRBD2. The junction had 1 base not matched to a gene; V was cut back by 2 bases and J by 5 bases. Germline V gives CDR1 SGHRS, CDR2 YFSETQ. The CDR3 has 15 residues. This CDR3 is CASSFGLAGGDTQYF. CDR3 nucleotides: TGCGCCAGCAGCTTCGGACTAGCGGGAGGAGATACGCAGTATTTT.

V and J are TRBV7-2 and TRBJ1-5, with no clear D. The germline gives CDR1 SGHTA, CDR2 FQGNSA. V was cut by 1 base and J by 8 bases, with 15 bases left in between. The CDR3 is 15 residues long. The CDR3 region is CASSLDSAVFEPQHF. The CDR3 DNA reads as TGTGCCAGCAGCTTAGATAGTGCGGTCTTCGAGCCCCAGCATTTT.

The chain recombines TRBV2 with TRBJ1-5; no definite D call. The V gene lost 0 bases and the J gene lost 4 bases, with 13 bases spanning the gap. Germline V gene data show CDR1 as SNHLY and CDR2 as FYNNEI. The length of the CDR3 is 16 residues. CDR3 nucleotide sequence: TGTGCCAGCAGTGAAGCGAGAACCGGGGAAAATCAGCCCCAGCATTTT. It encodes CASSEARTGENQPQHF. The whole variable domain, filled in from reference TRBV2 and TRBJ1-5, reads EPEVTQTPSHQVTQMGQEVILRCVPISNHLYFYWYRQILGQKVEFLVSFYNNEISEKSEIFDDQFSVERPDGSNFTLKIRSTKLEDSAMYFCASSEARTGENQPQHFGDGTRLSIL.

CDR3 nucleotides: TGCAGCGTCCCGGACGGGCCTGGAACTTTCTTT. Encoded protein: CSVPDGPGTFF. The J gene is TRBJ1-1, the V gene TRBV29-1; no definite D call. The CDR3 runs to 11 residues. The germline V gene encodes CDR1 SQVTM and CDR2 ANQGSEA. V was clipped by 6 bases and J by 12 bases, with 17 bases between them.

CDR3 coding DNA: TGTGCCATCAGTGAGTCGTCTAGCGGGAGTTACGAGCAGTACTTC. This encodes CAISESSSGSYEQYF. The V gene is TRBV10-3, the J gene TRBJ2-7, with 10 bases that match TRBD2. Per the germline V gene, CDR1 is ENHRY and CDR2 is SYGVKD. J lost 4 bases, V lost 0 bases, and 3 bases had no gene match. The CDR3 has 15 amino acids.

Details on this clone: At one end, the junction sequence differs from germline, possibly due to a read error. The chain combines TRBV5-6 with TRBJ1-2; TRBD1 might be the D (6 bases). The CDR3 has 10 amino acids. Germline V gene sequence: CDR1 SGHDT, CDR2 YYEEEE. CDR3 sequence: CASLPVGASF. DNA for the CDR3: TGTGCCAGCTTACCCGTGGGGGCCAGCTTC.

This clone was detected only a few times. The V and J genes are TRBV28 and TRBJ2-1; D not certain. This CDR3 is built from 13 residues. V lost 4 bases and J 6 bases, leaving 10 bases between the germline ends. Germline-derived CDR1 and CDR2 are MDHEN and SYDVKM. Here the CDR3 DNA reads TGTGCCAGCAGTTGGCGGTTTCTCAATGAGCAGTTCTTC. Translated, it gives CASSWRFLNEQFF.

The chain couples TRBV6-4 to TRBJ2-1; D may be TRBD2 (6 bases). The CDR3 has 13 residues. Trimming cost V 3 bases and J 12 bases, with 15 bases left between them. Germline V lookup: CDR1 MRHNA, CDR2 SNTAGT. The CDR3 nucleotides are TGTGCCAGCAGTGAAATTGCCGGGAGCAGGCAGTTCTTC. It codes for CASSEIAGSRQFF.

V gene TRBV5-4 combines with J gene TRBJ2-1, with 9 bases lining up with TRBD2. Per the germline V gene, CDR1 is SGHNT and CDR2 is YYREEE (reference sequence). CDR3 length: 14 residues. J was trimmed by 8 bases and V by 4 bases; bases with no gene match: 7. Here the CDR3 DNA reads TGTGCCAGCAGCAAGGGACTAGCTGAGTATGAGCAGTTCTTC. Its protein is CASSKGLAEYEQFF.

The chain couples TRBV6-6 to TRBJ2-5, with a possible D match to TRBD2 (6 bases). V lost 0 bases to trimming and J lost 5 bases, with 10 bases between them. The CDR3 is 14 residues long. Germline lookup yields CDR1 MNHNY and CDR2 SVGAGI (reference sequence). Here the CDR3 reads CASSYSIAGETQYF. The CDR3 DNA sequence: TGTGCCAGCAGTTACTCGATCGCGGGGGAGACCCAGTACTTC.

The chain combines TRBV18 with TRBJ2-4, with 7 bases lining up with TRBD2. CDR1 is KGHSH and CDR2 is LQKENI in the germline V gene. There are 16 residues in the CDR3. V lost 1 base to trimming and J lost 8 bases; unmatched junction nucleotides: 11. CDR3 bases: TGTGCCAGCTCACCACGGCCCCAAGGTGGGGGGGACATTCAGTACTTC. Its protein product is CASSPRPQGGGDIQYF.

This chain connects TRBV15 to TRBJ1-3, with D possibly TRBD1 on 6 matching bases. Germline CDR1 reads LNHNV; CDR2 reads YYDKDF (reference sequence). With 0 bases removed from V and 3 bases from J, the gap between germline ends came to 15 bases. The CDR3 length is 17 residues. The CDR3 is CATSREGLLGGGNTIYF. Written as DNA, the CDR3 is TGTGCCACCAGCAGAGAGGGTCTGCTAGGGGGTGGAAACACCATATATTTT.

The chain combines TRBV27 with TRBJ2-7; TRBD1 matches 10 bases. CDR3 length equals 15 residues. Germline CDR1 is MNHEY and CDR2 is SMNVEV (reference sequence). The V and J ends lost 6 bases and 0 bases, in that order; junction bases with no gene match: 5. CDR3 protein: CASSPGTGVSYEQYF. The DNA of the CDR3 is TGTGCCAGCAGCCCCGGGACAGGGGTCTCCTACGAGCAGTACTTC.

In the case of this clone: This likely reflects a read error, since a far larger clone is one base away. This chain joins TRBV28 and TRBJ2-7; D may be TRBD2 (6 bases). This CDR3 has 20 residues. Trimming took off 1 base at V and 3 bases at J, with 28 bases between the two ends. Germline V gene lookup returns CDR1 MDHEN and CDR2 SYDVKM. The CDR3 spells CASSLFRGSNFGLESYEQYF. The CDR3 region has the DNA TGTGCCAGCAGTTTATTTCGGGGGTCTAATTTCGGATTGGAGAGCTACGAGCAGTACTTC.

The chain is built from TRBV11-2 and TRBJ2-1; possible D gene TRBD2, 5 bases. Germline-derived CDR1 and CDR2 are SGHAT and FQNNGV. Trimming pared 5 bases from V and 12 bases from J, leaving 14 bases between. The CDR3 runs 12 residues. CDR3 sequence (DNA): TGTGCCAGCAGCCCAGCGGCGTCGGGGCAGTTCTTC. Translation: CASSPAASGQFF.

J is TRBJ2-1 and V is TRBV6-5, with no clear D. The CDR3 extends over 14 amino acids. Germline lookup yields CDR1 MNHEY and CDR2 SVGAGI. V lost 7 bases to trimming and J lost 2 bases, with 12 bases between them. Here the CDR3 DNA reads TGTGCCAGCAAGGGCGGAAGGGCCTACAATGAGCAGTTCTTC. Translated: CASKGGRAYNEQFF.